The 29 T cell receptor beta chains in this list originate from one sample, sequenced in a study of vaccination effects on CD4 cells after COVID-19. These receptors lack a known antigen. Following an approximately 11-day culture, CD4+ T cells were purified. The method was immunoSEQ multiplex PCR; TCRdb's version includes in-frame clones alone and lacks a portion of them. This sample yields some 50,000 clones, of which around 74% are seen a single time; just over 8.5% belongs to the top ten. The specimen comprised CD4+ T cells from PBMCs cultured without peptide, sampled before COVID-19 vaccination. The source of these receptors is a human donor who had a prior SARS-CoV-2 infection.

V is TRBV3-1 (or the pseudogene TRBV3-2) and J is TRBJ2-7; D gene unclear. Germline values: CDR1 LGHDT, CDR2 YNNKEL (reference sequence). This CDR3 is built from 14 residues. Trimming took 2 bases from V and 0 from J, leaving 8 bases between them. The CDR3 protein is CASSQTLVSYEQYF. For the CDR3, the DNA is TGTGCCAGCAGCCAAACGTTGGTCTCCTACGAGCAGTACTTC.

Here the CDR3 DNA reads TGTGCCAGCTCACCACCGAGTCTCGGGACAGAGCAGTTCTTC. It codes for CASSPPSLGTEQFF. The V and J genes are TRBV18 and TRBJ2-1; D may be TRBD1 (6 bases). This CDR3 region has 14 residues. Trimming stripped 0 bases from V and 10 bases from J, with 13 bases between. Germline V gives CDR1 KGHSH, CDR2 LQKENI. Using reference TRBV18 and TRBJ2-1 for the parts outside the CDR3, the full variable domain is NAGVMQNPRHLVRRRGQEARLRCSPMKGHSHVYWYRQLPEEGLKFMVYLQKENIIDESGMPKERFSAEFPKEGPSILRIQQVVRGDSAAYFCASSPPSLGTEQFFGPGTRLTVL.

The genes are TRBV4-3 and TRBJ2-5; possible D gene TRBD2, 6 bases. The germline CDR1 and CDR2 sequences are LGHNA and YSLEER. The CDR3 loop spans 15 amino acids. The V end was cut by 0 bases, the J end by 4 bases, with 12 bases between. CDR3 sequence (DNA): TGCGCCAGCAGCCAAGAGATCGTGGGGGGAGAGACCCAGTACTTC. Protein: CASSQEIVGGETQYF.

This sequence joins TRBV5-1 and TRBJ1-6; 10 nucleotides align to TRBD1. Germline assignment: CDR1 SGHRS and CDR2 YFSETQ. CDR3 length: 15 amino acids. The trim removed 4 bases at V and 8 bases at J, leaving 6 bases unmatched. CDR3 nucleotides: TGCGCCAGCAGCCGGGGGGGACAGGGGTATTCACCCCTCCACTTT. Translating gives CASSRGGQGYSPLHF.

The rearrangement joins TRBV3-1 (or the pseudogene TRBV3-2) to TRBJ1-6; 8 bases are shared with TRBD1. The J segment lost 7 bases and the V segment lost 4 bases, leaving 6 bases of the junction unmatched. This CDR3 is 15 amino acids long. Germline values: CDR1 LGHDT, CDR2 YNNKEL (reference sequence). CDR3 in DNA: TGTGCCAGCAGCCCATGGACAGGGCGGAATTCACCCCTCCACTTT. Translating gives CASSPWTGRNSPLHF.

J is TRBJ2-7 and V is TRBV5-4; 14 positions agree with TRBD2. This CDR3 spans 15 amino acids. Germline V CDR1 and CDR2: SGHNT, YYREEE (reference sequence). V dropped 4 bases and J dropped 6; count of bases not matched to a gene: 6. The CDR3 DNA is TGTGCCAGCAGCCAAGGGACTAGCGGGAGTAGCGAGCAGTACTTC. As protein: CASSQGTSGSSEQYF.

The chain is built from TRBV15 and TRBJ2-3; possibly TRBD2 for D (6 bases). Trimming cost V 0 bases and J 0 bases, with 13 bases left between them. Germline V gene sequence: CDR1 LNHNV, CDR2 YYDKDF (reference sequence). The CDR3 is made up of 17 amino acids. CDR3 coding DNA: TGTGCCACCAGCAGAGAACGAGGCGGGGCCAGCACAGATACGCAGTATTTT. Translation gives CATSRERGGASTDTQYF.

This rearrangement joins TRBV19 to TRBJ1-5; D possibly corresponds to TRBD1 (6 bases). Germline-derived CDR1 and CDR2 are LNHDA and SQIVND (reference sequence). The CDR3 loop spans 13 amino acids. Trimming took 8 bases from V and 7 from J, leaving 15 bases between them. CDR3 bases: TGTGCCAGTTCCCAACAGGGTTCCCAGCCCCAGCATTTT. Encoded protein: CASSQQGSQPQHF.

This chain links TRBV30 with TRBJ1-1; perhaps TRBD1 as D (5 bases). Germline-derived CDR1 and CDR2 are GTSNPN and SVGIG (reference sequence). Trimming stripped 3 bases from V and 1 base from J, with 12 bases between. This CDR3 comprises 14 residues. The CDR3 protein is CAWSVGAENTEAFF. CDR3 sequence (DNA): TGTGCCTGGAGCGTTGGGGCGGAGAACACTGAAGCTTTCTTT. Full variable domain (remainder filled in from reference TRBV30 and TRBJ1-1): SQTIHQWPATLVQPVGSPLSLECTVEGTSNPNLYWYRQAAGRGLQLLFYSVGIGQISSEVPQNLSASRPQDRQFILSSKKLLLSDSGFYLCAWSVGAENTEAFFGQGTRLTVV.

V and J are TRBV10-2 and TRBJ2-1; 9 nucleotides agree with TRBD2. Germline CDR1 and CDR2: WSHSY and SAAADI. Trimming cost V 7 bases and J 9 bases; bases outside gene matches: 13. This CDR3 is built from 15 residues. This CDR3 reads CASTWGELAGTEQFF. The CDR3 bases are TGCGCCAGCACCTGGGGGGAGCTAGCGGGGACTGAGCAGTTCTTC.

The chain combines TRBV11-3 with TRBJ2-3; 11 bases align to TRBD1. This CDR3 has 17 residues. J lost 4 bases, V lost 7 bases, and 13 bases had no gene match. Germline loops: CDR1 SGHNT, CDR2 YENEEA. CDR3 coding DNA: TGTGCCAGCAACTCGGGGGGGACAGGGGGAACTTCAGATACGCAGTATTTT. This sequence encodes CASNSGGTGGTSDTQYF.

This sequence joins TRBV18 and TRBJ2-7; 12 bases are a match to TRBD2. CDR3 size: 14 residues. J gave up 3 bases and V 6 bases, and 3 bases lay outside the gene matches. CDR1 is KGHSH and CDR2 is LQKENI in the germline V gene. The CDR3 sequence is CASSPTSGGYEQYF. As DNA, the CDR3 is TGTGCCAGCTCCCCGACTAGCGGGGGCTACGAGCAGTACTTC.

The V call is TRBV11-3, the J call TRBJ2-3; D is tentatively TRBD1 or TRBD2 (5 bases each). This CDR3 spans 15 amino acids. Trimming pared 5 bases from V and 1 base from J, leaving 13 bases between. Germline V gene sequence: CDR1 SGHNT, CDR2 YENEEA. CDR3: CASSLGVGGTDTQYF. As DNA, the CDR3 is TGTGCCAGCAGCCTGGGGGTGGGAGGCACAGATACGCAGTATTTT.

The V gene is TRBV20-1, the J gene TRBJ1-1; D is undetermined. Germline V gene data show CDR1 as DFQATT and CDR2 as SNEGSKA (reference sequence). CDR3 length equals 13 residues. V was pared by 3 bases and J by 6 bases, with 14 bases between. CDR3 sequence reads: CSASPIPGAEAFF. DNA of the CDR3: TGCAGTGCTAGTCCCATCCCTGGGGCTGAAGCTTTCTTT.

This chain uses TRBV3-1 (or the pseudogene TRBV3-2) with TRBJ1-1; D is undetermined. The V gene's germline CDR1 is LGHDT and CDR2 YNNKEL (reference sequence). CDR3 length: 15 amino acids. Trimming cost V 4 bases and J 3 bases, with 15 bases left between them. The CDR3 DNA is TGTGCCAGCAGCCTGGGGTGGGGTCGGGACACTGAAGCTTTCTTT. Its translation: CASSLGWGRDTEAFF.

V and J are TRBV19 and TRBJ2-2; the D gene could be TRBD1 or TRBD2 (5 bases each). V lost 0 bases and J 4 bases, leaving 12 bases between the germline ends. The CDR3 contains 16 residues. Per the germline V gene, CDR1 is LNHDA and CDR2 is SQIVND (reference sequence). CDR3 nucleotide sequence: TGTGCCAGTAGTATAGATTGGGGACGGGGCACCGGGGAGCTGTTTTTT. Translated, it gives CASSIDWGRGTGELFF.

The rearrangement links TRBV5-1 to TRBJ2-3, with 7 bases identical to TRBD2. Germline assignment: CDR1 SGHRS and CDR2 YFSETQ. The CDR3 sequence is 14 residues long. The V gene end was trimmed by 4 bases and the J gene end by 5 bases; junction bases not matched to a gene: 7. CDR3 region: CASSPQTGGDTQYF. CDR3 nucleotides: TGCGCCAGCAGCCCGCAGACGGGGGGAGATACGCAGTATTTT.

V gene TRBV20-1 combines with J gene TRBJ1-4, with a tentative D call TRBD1 (6 bases). Germline CDR1 is DFQATT and CDR2 is SNEGSKA (reference sequence). The V gene lost 3 bases and the J gene lost 13 bases, with 18 bases spanning the gap. The CDR3 covers 13 residues. In DNA form, the CDR3 reads TGCAGTGCTAGTGGGGGGGCCCCTCAAGGACTGTTTTTT. Translating gives CSASGGAPQGLFF.

The chain links TRBV7-9 to TRBJ1-1; the D gene is possibly TRBD1 (5 bases). Germline V CDR1 and CDR2: SEHNR, FQNEAQ (reference sequence). This CDR3 has 14 residues. Trimming stripped 11 bases from V and 8 bases from J, with 24 bases between. CDR3 nucleotide sequence: TGTGCCTCGGGAGGGGCCATGACGTTGGAAGAAGCTTTCTTT. Translating gives CASGGAMTLEEAFF.

In its sample, this clone was seen once. This chain connects TRBV5-5 to TRBJ2-4, with D perhaps given as TRBD1 or TRBD2 (6 bases each). The CDR3 sequence is 16 residues long. Germline lookup yields CDR1 SGHKS and CDR2 YYEKEE (reference sequence). Trimming pared 4 bases from V and 2 bases from J, leaving 16 bases between. The CDR3 coding sequence is TGTGCCAGCAGCCCAAGTGTGGGGGGCTCCAAAAACATTCAGTACTTC. It encodes CASSPSVGGSKNIQYF.

V usage is TRBV7-2 and J usage is TRBJ1-4; maybe TRBD1 (6 bases). The CDR3 length is 15 residues. From germline, CDR1 is SGHTA and CDR2 FQGNSA. Trimming took 1 base from V and 5 from J, leaving 11 bases between them. The CDR3 DNA reads TGTGCCAGCAGCTTAGGGGACACAGCCAATGAAAAACTGTTTTTT. Its translation is CASSLGDTANEKLFF.

The J gene is TRBJ2-3, the V gene TRBV6-5, with D tentatively TRBD1 or TRBD2 (5 bases each). V was cut by 6 bases and J by 5 bases, with 12 bases left in between. CDR1 is MNHEY, CDR2 SVGAGI, per germline. This CDR3 has 13 amino acids. CDR3 region: CASRGPAGDTQYF. The CDR3 bases are TGTGCCAGCAGGGGACCTGCAGGAGATACGCAGTATTTT.

V and J are TRBV2 and TRBJ2-3; 7 positions agree with TRBD2. The CDR3 contains 14 residues. Trimming removed 4 bases from V and 4 bases from J; junction bases left unmatched: 5. Germline assignment: CDR1 SNHLY and CDR2 FYNNEI. CDR3 sequence: CASSVGLVADTQYF. The CDR3, as DNA: TGTGCCAGCAGTGTCGGACTAGTCGCAGATACGCAGTATTTT.

J is TRBJ2-1 and V is TRBV6-5; D may be TRBD1 (7 bases). V lost 6 bases to trimming and J lost 4 bases, with 16 bases between them. Germline assignment: CDR1 MNHEY and CDR2 SVGAGI. This CDR3 is built from 15 residues. In DNA form, the CDR3 reads TGTGCCAGCAGGACAAGGACAGGACTATACAATGAGCAGTTCTTC. It yields the protein CASRTRTGLYNEQFF.

This chain uses TRBV5-1 with TRBJ2-5; 13 positions agree with TRBD2. This CDR3 comprises 16 residues. In germline, CDR1 is SGHRS, CDR2 YFSETQ. J gave up 5 bases and V 0 bases, and 4 bases lay outside the gene matches. This CDR3 reads CASSLARLAGGETQYF. The CDR3 nucleotides are TGCGCCAGCAGCTTGGCAAGACTAGCGGGAGGTGAGACCCAGTACTTC.

V and J are TRBV9 and TRBJ2-1; D call uncertain. This CDR3 has 15 residues. V was trimmed by 4 bases and J by 5 bases, leaving 16 bases between them. In germline, CDR1 is SGDLS, CDR2 YYNGEE. CDR3 nucleotides: TGTGCCAGCAGCCCGGACCCGACTCCGGACAATGAGCAGTTCTTC. This translates into CASSPDPTPDNEQFF.

The genes are TRBV6-4 and TRBJ2-3, with 8 bases that match TRBD1. The CDR3 length is 18 residues. Germline V CDR1 and CDR2: MRHNA, SNTAGT. Germline trimming cut 9 bases from V and 1 base from J; bases unmatched to any gene: 18. CDR3 protein: CASDYHPSGGDGTDTQYF. The CDR3 DNA is TGTGCCAGTGACTACCACCCCTCAGGGGGCGATGGCACAGATACGCAGTATTTT.

A few counts support this clone. This sequence joins TRBV12-3 or TRBV12-4 and TRBJ1-1, with D uncertain. CDR3 size: 13 residues. Trimming removed 1 base from V and 1 base from J, with 4 bases in between. In DNA form, the CDR3 reads TGTGCCAGCAGTTTAGGGCAGAACACTGAAGCTTTCTTT. This sequence encodes CASSLGQNTEAFF.

The chain is built from TRBV5-4 and TRBJ2-5; 10 bases fit TRBD2. V was clipped by 3 bases and J by 2 bases; unmatched bases: 4. The germline gives CDR1 SGHNT, CDR2 YYREEE (reference sequence). The CDR3 runs 15 residues. The CDR3 DNA reads as TGTGCCAGCAGCTCCCAGCGGGAGGGTCAAGAGACCCAGTACTTC. Amino acids: CASSSQREGQETQYF.